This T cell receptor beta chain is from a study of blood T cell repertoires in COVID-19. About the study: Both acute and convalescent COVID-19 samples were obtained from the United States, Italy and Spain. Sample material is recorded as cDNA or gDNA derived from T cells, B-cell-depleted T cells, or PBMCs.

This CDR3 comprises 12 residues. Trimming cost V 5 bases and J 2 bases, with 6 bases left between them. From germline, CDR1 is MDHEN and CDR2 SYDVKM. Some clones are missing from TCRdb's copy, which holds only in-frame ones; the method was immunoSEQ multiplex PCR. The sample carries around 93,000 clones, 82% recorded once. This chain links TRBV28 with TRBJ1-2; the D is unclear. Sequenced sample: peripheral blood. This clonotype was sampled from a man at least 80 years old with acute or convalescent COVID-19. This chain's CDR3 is CASSPLNYGYTF. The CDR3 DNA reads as TGTGCCAGCAGTCCACTAAACTATGGCTACACCTTC.